This TCR beta chain was sequenced for a study of CD8 T cells in ankylosing spondylitis. Broader study findings: Enrichment of disease-linked clones was reportedly significant in matched ankylosing spondylitis synovial fluid. Made up of fewer than ten highly homologous variants, a TCR beta motif appeared characteristic of ankylosing spondylitis blood.

V was pared by 1 base and J by 3 bases, with 11 bases between. The CDR3 has 15 amino acids. Germline loops: CDR1 SGHNT, CDR2 YYREEE (reference sequence). This clonotype was counted many times. Its antigen is as yet unknown. TCRdb recomputed calls from the 5' RACE reads with MiXCR, one row per CDR3 protein. Of 250,000 to 400,000 distinct CDR3 sequences in the sample, roughly 10% are singletons; the top ten hold 8% to 9.5%. The chain couples TRBV5-4 to TRBJ2-1; possible D gene TRBD1, 6 bases. The TCR sequence derives from a female donor with ankylosing spondylitis or in good health (not recorded which). The material sequenced was blood, either unsorted or a sorted T cell fraction (not recorded which). As DNA, the CDR3 is TGTGCCAGCAGCTTGCAGGGGTTCGGCTACAATGAGCAGTTCTTC. Its translation is CASSLQGFGYNEQFF.